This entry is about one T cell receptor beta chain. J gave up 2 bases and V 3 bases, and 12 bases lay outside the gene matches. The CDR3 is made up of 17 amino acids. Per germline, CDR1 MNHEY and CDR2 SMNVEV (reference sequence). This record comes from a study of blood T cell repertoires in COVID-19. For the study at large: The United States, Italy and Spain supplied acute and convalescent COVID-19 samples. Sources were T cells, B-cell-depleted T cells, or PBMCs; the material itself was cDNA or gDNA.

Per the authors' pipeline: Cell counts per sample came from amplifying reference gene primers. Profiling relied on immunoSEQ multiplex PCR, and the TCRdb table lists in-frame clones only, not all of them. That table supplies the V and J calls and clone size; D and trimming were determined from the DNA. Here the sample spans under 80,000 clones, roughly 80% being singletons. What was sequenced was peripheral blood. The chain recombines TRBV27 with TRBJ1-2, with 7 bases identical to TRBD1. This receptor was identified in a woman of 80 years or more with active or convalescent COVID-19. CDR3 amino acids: CASSFIGGSSLNYGYTF. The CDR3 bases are TGTGCCAGCAGTTTTATAGGGGGCAGTAGTTTGAACTATGGCTACACCTTC.